This T cell receptor (beta chain) is from a study of beta chain features in type 1 diabetes. Study in general: Summed over all samples, the examined sorted cells came to roughly 110 million.

Expressed TCRB transcripts got sequenced, as all isolated RNA was reverse transcribed. TCRdb's copy holds only in-frame clones and misses some; the assay was immunoSEQ multiplex PCR. Of about half a million clones in the sample, over 10% were seen once. Sorting that relied on CD45RO/CCR7/CD25/CD127/CD95/CD27 yielded CD4+ naive, central memory, regulatory and stem cell-like memory cells. A word on this clone: Its matching antigen is unknown.

Regarding the study as a whole: TCRB CDR3s were moderately but significantly shorter in Type 1 diabetes patients in all four CD4+ subsets.

With 5 bases removed from V and 3 bases from J, the gap between germline ends came to 11 bases. This CDR3 spans 13 amino acids. The V gene's germline CDR1 is SGHTA and CDR2 FQGTGA. The sample consisted of naive CD4+ T cells from blood. This receptor was obtained from a young woman in good health. V usage is TRBV7-3 and J usage is TRBJ2-7; D might be TRBD1 (6 bases). CDR3 residues: CASSGRTVYEQYF. Written as DNA, the CDR3 is TGTGCCAGCAGCGGAAGGACAGTCTACGAGCAGTACTTC.